The clone carrying this TCR beta chain was seen a few times. Germline V gene lookup returns CDR1 MDHEN and CDR2 SYDVKM. This CDR3 has 16 amino acids. V gave up 6 bases and J gave up 0 bases, with 14 bases separating them. The authors' processing: Quantification of nucleated cells was approximated via reference gene primer amplification. Profiled with immunoSEQ multiplex PCR; TCRdb holds only in-frame clones, not every one. V, J and clone size reflect that table, while D and trimming were determined from the DNA. The repertoire holds approximately 250,000 clones, with roughly 88% as singletons. This sample stems from a study of blood T cell repertoires in COVID-19.

The V gene is TRBV28, the J gene TRBJ1-4, with a weak D call TRBD1 (5 bases). The clonotype originates from a woman in her thirties or forties with acute COVID-19. The sequencing input was PBMCs or T cells enriched from blood (not recorded which). The CDR3 DNA sequence: TGTGCCAGCAGGAGAGACAGCCTTGCAACTAATGAAAAACTGTTTTTT. It yields the protein CASRRDSLATNEKLFF.